Only a few counts were recorded for the clone carrying this TCR beta chain. V dropped 4 bases and J dropped 4; count of bases not matched to a gene: 8. The V gene's germline CDR1 is SNHLY and CDR2 FYNNEI. CDR3 length: 15 amino acids. This entry belongs to a study of blood T cell repertoires in COVID-19. Some clones are missing from TCRdb's copy, which holds only in-frame ones; the method was immunoSEQ multiplex PCR. The repertoire has under 300,000 clones, around 91% of them found once; the top ten carry 2.4%. The origin of this receptor is a woman aged 18 to 35 who had recovered from COVID-19. The chain combines TRBV2 with TRBJ2-3, with 7 bases fitting TRBD1. The sequenced sample consisted of PBMCs or T cells enriched from blood (not recorded which). The CDR3 DNA follows: TGTGCCAGCAGTGCGTCTACAGGGGTTGCAGATACGCAGTATTTT. This gives the protein CASSASTGVADTQYF.